This T cell receptor beta chain was recovered during a study of T cell repertoires in cytomegalovirus infection. Looking at the study overall: Well-studied HLA-B-restricted CMV epitopes were used in the study alongside recently identified HLA-C-restricted ones.

TCRdb called the reads again in MiXCR, with one record for every CDR3 protein. The data contain 150,000 or so distinct CDR3 sequences, 30% to 40% of them singletons. This CDR3 has 17 amino acids. Trimming cost V 4 bases and J 3 bases; bases outside gene matches: 14. Germline V gene data show CDR1 as GTSNPN and CDR2 as SVGIG (reference sequence). As concerns this clonotype: Its antigen is currently unknown.

Study-level results: It was HLA-C-restricted CMV-specific TCR beta clonotypes that dominated the response ex vivo. Summed public TCR beta family frequency identified CMV carriers bearing the relevant HLA.

This chain uses TRBV30 with TRBJ2-1, with 8 bases aligning to TRBD2. The sample here was CD8+ T cells from cultured PBMCs, taken from culture after CMV antigen stimulation. The sequence was obtained from a human donor in good health (CMV status not recorded). Some clones in this sample may be carry-over from other donors' samples. The CDR3 is CAWTHPGGALNYNEQFF. The CDR3 DNA follows: TGTGCCTGGACCCATCCGGGGGGGGCTTTAAACTACAATGAGCAGTTCTTC.